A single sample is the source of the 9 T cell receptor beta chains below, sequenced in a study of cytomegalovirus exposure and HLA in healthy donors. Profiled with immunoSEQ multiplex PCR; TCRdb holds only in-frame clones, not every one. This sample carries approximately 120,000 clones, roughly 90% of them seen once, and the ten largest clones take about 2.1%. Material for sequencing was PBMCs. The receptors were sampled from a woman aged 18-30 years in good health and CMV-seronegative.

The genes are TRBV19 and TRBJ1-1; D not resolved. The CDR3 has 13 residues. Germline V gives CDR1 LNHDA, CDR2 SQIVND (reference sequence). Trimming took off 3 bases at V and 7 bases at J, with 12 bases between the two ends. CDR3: CASSIANGLEAFF. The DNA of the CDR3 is TGTGCCAGTAGTATTGCAAACGGTCTTGAAGCTTTCTTT.

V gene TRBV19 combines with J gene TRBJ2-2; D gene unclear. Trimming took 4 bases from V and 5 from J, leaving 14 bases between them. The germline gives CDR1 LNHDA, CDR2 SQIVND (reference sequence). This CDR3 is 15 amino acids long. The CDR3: CASSTSRVGTGELFF. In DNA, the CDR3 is TGTGCCAGTAGTACGTCCCGGGTTGGGACCGGGGAGCTGTTTTTT. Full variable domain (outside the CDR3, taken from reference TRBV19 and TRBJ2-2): DGGITQSPKYLFRKEGQNVTLSCEQNLNHDAMYWYRQDPGQGLRLIYYSQIVNDFQKGDIAEGYSVSREKKESFPLTVTSAQKNPTAFYLCASSTSRVGTGELFFGEGSRLTVL.

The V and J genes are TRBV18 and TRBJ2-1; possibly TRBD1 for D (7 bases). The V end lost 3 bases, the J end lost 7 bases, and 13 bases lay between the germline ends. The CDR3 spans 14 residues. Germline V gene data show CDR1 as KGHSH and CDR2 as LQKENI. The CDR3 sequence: CASSPSGGSNEQFF. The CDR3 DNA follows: TGTGCCAGCTCACCTTCAGGGGGGTCGAATGAGCAGTTCTTC.

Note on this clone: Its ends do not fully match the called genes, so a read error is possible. The CDR3 protein is CASQHPNTRELFF. The DNA of the CDR3 is TGTGCCAGCCAACACCCGAACACCCGGGAGCTGTTTTTT. V and J are TRBV6-5 and TRBJ2-2, with D unclear. Germline V lookup: CDR1 MNHEY, CDR2 SVGAGI. This CDR3 has 13 amino acids.

DNA for the CDR3: TGTGCCATCAGTGAACACACAGGGGGCCAAGGCTACACCTTC. Its translation is CAISEHTGGQGYTF. V usage is TRBV10-3 and J usage is TRBJ1-2; 9 bases are shared with TRBD1. Losses at the gene ends were 3 bases for V and 8 bases for J; bases not matched to a gene: 7. This CDR3 region has 14 residues. The germline V gene has CDR1 ENHRY and CDR2 SYGVKD.

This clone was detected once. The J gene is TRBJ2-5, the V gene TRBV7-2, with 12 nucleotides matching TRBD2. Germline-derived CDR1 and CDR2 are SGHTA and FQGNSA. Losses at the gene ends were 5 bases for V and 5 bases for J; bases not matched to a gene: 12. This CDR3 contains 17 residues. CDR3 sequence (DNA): TGTGCCAGCAGCCAGTCTAGCGGGAGGGCGATGGGGGAGACCCAGTACTTC. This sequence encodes CASSQSSGRAMGETQYF.

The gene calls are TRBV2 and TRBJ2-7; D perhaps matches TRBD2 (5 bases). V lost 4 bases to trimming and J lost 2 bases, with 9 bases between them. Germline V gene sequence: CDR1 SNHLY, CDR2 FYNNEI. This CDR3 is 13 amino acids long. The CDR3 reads CASSAGGPYEQYF. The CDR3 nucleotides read TGTGCCAGCAGTGCGGGCGGGCCCTACGAGCAGTACTTC.

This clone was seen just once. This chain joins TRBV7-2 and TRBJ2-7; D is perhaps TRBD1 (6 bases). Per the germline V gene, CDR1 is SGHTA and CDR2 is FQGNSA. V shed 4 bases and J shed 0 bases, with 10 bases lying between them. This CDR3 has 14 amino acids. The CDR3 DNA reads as TGTGCCAGCAGCTCCAACAGGGTCTCCTACGAGCAGTACTTC. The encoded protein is CASSSNRVSYEQYF. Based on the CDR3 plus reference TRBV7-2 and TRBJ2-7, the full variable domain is GAGVSQSPSNKVTEKGKDVELRCDPISGHTALYWYRQSLGQGLEFLIYFQGNSAPDKSGLPSDRFSAERTGGSVSTLTIQRTQQEDSAVYLCASSSNRVSYEQYFGPGTRLTVT.

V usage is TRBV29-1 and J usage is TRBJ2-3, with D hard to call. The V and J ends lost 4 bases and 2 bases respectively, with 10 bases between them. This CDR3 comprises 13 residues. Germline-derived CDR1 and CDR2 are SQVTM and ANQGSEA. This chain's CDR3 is CSVGRPVTDTQYF. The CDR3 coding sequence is TGCAGCGTTGGTCGTCCCGTCACAGATACGCAGTATTTT.